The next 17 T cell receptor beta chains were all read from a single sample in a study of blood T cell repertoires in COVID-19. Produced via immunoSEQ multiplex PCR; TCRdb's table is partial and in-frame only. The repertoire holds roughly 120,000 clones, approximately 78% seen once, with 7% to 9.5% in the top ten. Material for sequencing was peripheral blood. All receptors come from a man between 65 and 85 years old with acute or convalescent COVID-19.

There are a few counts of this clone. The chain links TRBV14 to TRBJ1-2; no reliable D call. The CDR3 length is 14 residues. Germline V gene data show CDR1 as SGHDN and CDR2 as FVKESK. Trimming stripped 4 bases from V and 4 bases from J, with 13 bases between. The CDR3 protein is CASSREPEAYGYTF. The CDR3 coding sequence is TGTGCCAGCAGCCGCGAACCGGAGGCCTATGGCTACACCTTC.

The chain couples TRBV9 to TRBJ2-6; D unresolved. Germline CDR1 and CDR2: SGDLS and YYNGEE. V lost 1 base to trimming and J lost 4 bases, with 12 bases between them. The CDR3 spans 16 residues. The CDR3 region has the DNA TGTGCCAGCAGCGTACGCGCCTCACCAGGGGCCAACGTCCTGACTTTC. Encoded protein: CASSVRASPGANVLTF.

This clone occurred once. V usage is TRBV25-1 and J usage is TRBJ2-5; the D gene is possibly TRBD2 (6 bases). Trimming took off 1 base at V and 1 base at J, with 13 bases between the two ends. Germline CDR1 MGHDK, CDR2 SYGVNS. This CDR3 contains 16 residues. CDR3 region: CASSEFSGPVQETQYF. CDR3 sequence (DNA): TGTGCCAGCAGTGAATTTAGCGGACCCGTCCAAGAGACCCAGTACTTC.

The CDR3 here is CASSLAVAGGYNEQFF. The CDR3 DNA follows: TGCGCCAGCAGCTTGGCGGTAGCGGGGGGGTACAATGAGCAGTTCTTC. V usage is TRBV5-1 and J usage is TRBJ2-1; TRBD2 agrees at 11 bases. Germline V CDR1 and CDR2: SGHRS, YFSETQ. J lost 4 bases, V lost 0 bases, and 3 bases had no gene match. The CDR3 covers 16 residues.

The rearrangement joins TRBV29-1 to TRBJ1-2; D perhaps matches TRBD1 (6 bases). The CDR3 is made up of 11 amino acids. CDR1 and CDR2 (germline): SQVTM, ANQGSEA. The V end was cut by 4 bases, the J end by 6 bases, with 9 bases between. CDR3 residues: CSVVGANGYTF. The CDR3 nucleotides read TGCAGCGTTGTGGGGGCAAATGGCTACACCTTC.

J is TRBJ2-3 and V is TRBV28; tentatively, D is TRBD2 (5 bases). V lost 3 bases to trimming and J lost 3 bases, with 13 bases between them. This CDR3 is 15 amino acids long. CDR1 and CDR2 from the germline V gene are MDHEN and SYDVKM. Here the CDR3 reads CASSFRTLSTDTQYF. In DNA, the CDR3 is TGTGCCAGCAGTTTCAGGACTCTATCGACAGATACGCAGTATTTT.

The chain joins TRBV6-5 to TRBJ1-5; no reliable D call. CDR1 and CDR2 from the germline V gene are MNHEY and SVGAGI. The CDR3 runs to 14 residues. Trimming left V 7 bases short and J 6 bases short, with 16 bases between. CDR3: CASTQTFLGQPQHF. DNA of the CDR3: TGTGCCAGCACTCAGACTTTCCTAGGTCAGCCCCAGCATTTT.

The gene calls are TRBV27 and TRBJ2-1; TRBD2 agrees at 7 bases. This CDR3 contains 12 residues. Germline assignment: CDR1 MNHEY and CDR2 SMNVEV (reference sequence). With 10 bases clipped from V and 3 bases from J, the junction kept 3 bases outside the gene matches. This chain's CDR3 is CATRDYYNEQFF. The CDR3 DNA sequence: TGTGCCACCCGGGACTACTACAATGAGCAGTTCTTC.

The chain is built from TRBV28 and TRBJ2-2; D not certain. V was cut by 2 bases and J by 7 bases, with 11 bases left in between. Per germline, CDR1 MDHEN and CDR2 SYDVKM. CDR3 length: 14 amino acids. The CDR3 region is CASSLVIPRGELFF. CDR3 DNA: TGTGCCAGCAGTTTAGTAATCCCCCGCGGGGAGCTGTTTTTT.

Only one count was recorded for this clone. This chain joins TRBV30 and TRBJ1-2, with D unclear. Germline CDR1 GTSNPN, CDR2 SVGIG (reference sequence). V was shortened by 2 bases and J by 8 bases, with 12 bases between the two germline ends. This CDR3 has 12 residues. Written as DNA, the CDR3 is TGTGCCTGGAGTCCCTCGGGGTTGGGCTACACCTTC. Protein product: CAWSPSGLGYTF.

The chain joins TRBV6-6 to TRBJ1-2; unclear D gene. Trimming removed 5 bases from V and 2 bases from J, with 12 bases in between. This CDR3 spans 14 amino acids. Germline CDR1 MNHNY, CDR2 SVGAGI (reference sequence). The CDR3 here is CASSRATQNYGYTF. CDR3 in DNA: TGTGCCAGCAGTCGGGCCACACAGAACTATGGCTACACCTTC.

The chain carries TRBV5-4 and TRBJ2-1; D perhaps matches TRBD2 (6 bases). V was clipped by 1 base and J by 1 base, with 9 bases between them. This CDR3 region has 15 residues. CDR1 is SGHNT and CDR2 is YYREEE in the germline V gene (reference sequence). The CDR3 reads CASSLNSGSYNEQFF. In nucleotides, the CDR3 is TGTGCCAGCAGCTTGAACAGCGGGTCCTACAATGAGCAGTTCTTC.

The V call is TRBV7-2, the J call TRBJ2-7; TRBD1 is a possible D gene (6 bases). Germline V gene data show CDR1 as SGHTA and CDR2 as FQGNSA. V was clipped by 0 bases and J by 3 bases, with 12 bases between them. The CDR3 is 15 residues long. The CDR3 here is CASSLAQGQIYEQYF. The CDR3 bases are TGTGCCAGCAGCTTAGCACAAGGACAGATCTACGAGCAGTACTTC.

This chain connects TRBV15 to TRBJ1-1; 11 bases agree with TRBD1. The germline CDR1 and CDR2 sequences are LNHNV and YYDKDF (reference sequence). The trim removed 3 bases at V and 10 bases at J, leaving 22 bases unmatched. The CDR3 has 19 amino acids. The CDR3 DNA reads TGTGCCACCAGCAGGGACAGGGGGCTCACAAAACCCACGGTCCGAGGAGCTTTCTTT. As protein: CATSRDRGLTKPTVRGAFF.

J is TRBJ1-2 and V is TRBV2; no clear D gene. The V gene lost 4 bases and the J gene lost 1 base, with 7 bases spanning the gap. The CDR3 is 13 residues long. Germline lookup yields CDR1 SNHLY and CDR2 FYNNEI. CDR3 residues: CASSGLLNYGYTF. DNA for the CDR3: TGTGCCAGCAGTGGACTGCTTAACTATGGCTACACCTTC.

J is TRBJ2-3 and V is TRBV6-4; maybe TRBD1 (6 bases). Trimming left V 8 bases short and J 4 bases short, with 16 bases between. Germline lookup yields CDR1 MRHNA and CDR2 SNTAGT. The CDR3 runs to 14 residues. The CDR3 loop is CASRDTYRADTQYF. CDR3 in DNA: TGTGCCAGCCGGGACACCTATAGGGCAGATACGCAGTATTTT.

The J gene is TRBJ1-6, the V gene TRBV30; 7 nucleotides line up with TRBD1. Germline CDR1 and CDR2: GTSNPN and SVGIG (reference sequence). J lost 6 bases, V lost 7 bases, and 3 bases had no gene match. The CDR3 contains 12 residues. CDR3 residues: CASDRSNSPLHF. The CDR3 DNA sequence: TGTGCCTCGGACAGGAGTAATTCACCCCTCCACTTT.